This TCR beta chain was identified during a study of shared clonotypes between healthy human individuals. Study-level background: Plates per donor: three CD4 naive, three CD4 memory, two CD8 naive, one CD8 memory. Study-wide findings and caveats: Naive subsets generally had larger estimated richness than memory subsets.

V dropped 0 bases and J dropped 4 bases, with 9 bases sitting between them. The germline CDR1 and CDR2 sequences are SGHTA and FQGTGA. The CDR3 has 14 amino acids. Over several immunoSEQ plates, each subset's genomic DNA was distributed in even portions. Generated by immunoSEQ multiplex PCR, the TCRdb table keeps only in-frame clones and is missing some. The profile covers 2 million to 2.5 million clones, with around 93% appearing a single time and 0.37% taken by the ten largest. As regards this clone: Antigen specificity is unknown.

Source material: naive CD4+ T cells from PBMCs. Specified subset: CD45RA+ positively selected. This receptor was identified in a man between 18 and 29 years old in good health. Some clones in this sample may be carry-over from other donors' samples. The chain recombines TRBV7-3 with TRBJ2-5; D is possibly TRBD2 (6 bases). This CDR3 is CASSLTPGVETQYF. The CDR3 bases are TGTGCCAGCAGCTTAACTCCGGGGGTAGAGACCCAGTACTTC. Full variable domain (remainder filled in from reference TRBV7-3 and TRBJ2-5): GAGVSQTPSNKVTEKGKYVELRCDPISGHTALYWYRQSLGQGPEFLIYFQGTGAADDSGLPNDRFFAVRPEGSVSTLKIQRTERGDSAVYLCASSLTPGVETQYFGPGTRLLVL.